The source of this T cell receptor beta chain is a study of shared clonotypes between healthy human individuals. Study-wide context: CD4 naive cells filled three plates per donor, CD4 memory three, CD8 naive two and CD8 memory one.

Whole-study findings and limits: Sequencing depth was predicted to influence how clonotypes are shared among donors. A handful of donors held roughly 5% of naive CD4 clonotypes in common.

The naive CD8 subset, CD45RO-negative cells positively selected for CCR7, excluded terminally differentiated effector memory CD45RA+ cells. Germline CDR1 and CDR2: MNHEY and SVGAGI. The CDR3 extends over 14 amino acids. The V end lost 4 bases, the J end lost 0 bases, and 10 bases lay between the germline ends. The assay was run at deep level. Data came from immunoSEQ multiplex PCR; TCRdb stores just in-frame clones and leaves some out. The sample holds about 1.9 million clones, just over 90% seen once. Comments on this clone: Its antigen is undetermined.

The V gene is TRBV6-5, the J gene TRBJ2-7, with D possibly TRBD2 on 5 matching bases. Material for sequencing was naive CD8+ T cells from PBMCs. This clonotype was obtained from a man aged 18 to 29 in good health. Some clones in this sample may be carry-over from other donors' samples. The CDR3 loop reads CASSLGRISYEQYF. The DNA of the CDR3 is TGTGCCAGCAGTTTAGGGAGAATCTCCTACGAGCAGTACTTC.